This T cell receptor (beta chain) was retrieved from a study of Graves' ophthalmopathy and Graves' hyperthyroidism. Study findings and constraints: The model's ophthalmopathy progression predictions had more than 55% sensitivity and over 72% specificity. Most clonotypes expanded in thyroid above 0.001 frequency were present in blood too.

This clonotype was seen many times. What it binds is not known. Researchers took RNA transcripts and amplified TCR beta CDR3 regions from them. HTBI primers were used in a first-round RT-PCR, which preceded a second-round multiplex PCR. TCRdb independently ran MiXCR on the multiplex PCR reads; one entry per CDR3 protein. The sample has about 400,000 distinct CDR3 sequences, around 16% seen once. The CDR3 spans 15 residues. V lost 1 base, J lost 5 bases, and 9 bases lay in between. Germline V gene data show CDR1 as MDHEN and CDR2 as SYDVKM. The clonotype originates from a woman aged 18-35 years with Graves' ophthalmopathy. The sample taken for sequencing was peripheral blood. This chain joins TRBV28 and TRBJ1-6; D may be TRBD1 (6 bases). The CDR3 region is CASSLYTGNNSPLHF. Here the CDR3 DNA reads TGTGCCAGCAGTTTATATACAGGGAATAATTCACCCCTCCACTTT.